Listed here are 23 T cell receptor beta chains from one sample, sequenced in a study of OX40 agonist ivuxolimab in advanced cancers. Clones were read by immunoSEQ multiplex PCR, and TCRdb kept only the in-frame ones, dropping some. The table records some 50,000 clones, about 86% of them present only once. Specimen: CD4+ or CD8+ T cells sorted from blood, collected in a trial of the OX40 agonist ivuxolimab. The receptor source for this set is an adult with an advanced solid tumor such as melanoma, head and neck, liver or kidney cancer.

This chain connects TRBV6-1 to TRBJ1-4; TRBD1 is a possible D gene (5 bases). The CDR3 is made up of 15 amino acids. The germline V and J ends were trimmed by 1 base and 7 bases, with 13 bases remaining between them. The germline V gene encodes CDR1 MNHNS and CDR2 SASEGT. CDR3 DNA sequence: TGTGCCAGCAGTGAAGTGGCGGCAGGGACTGAAAAACTGTTTTTT. Residues: CASSEVAAGTEKLFF.

The CDR3 sequence: CASSQPLRRGRDYGYTF. In DNA form, the CDR3 reads TGCGCCAGCAGCCAACCCCTCCGGCGGGGGCGAGACTATGGCTACACCTTC. This rearrangement joins TRBV4-1 to TRBJ1-2, with D possibly TRBD1 on 6 matching bases. The V gene's germline CDR1 is MGHRA and CDR2 YSYEKL. V lost 2 bases and J 3 bases, leaving 19 bases between the germline ends. The CDR3 runs to 17 residues.

The V and J genes are TRBV5-1 and TRBJ2-5, with D tentatively TRBD1 or TRBD2 (5 bases each). Trimming left V 4 bases short and J 1 base short, with 11 bases between. The germline V gene encodes CDR1 SGHRS and CDR2 YFSETQ. The CDR3 runs 14 residues. Written as DNA, the CDR3 is TGCGCCAGCAGCCCGGGACCCTCCCAAGAGACCCAGTACTTC. This codes for CASSPGPSQETQYF.

V usage is TRBV6-4 and J usage is TRBJ2-7; TRBD1 might be the D (6 bases). Trimming pared 3 bases from V and 0 bases from J, leaving 27 bases between. The CDR3 covers 20 residues. CDR1 is MRHNA, CDR2 SNTAGT, per germline. The CDR3 DNA reads TGTGCCAGCAGTGAATATGGTCTTGCTCGACAGGTCACCTTCTCCTACGAGCAGTACTTC. Its translation is CASSEYGLARQVTFSYEQYF.

The V call is TRBV27, the J call TRBJ1-2; 9 positions match TRBD1. The V and J ends lost 4 bases and 3 bases, in that order; junction bases with no gene match: 6. From germline, CDR1 is MNHEY and CDR2 SMNVEV (reference sequence). The CDR3 runs 15 residues. CDR3 protein: CASSSGQGLDYGYTF. CDR3 DNA: TGTGCCAGCAGTTCGGGACAGGGTCTCGACTATGGCTACACCTTC.

The chain links TRBV9 to TRBJ2-5; D gene ambiguous. This CDR3 has 14 residues. V was trimmed by 0 bases and J by 0 bases, leaving 6 bases between them. Germline CDR1 is SGDLS and CDR2 is YYNGEE. The CDR3 sequence: CASSVAGNQETQYF. CDR3 nucleotides: TGTGCCAGCAGCGTAGCTGGCAACCAAGAGACCCAGTACTTC.

As DNA, the CDR3 is TGCGCCAGCAGCCAACCCTATACGAACACCGGGGAGCTGTTTTTT. Encoded protein: CASSQPYTNTGELFF. This sequence joins TRBV4-1 and TRBJ2-2; unclear D gene. The V and J ends lost 2 bases and 0 bases respectively, with 7 bases between them. The germline gives CDR1 MGHRA, CDR2 YSYEKL. The CDR3 is 15 residues long.

V gene TRBV20-1 combines with J gene TRBJ2-1, with D hard to call. The CDR3 runs 10 residues. CDR1 is DFQATT, CDR2 SNEGSKA, per germline (reference sequence). This CDR3 is CTSSYNEQFF. DNA for the CDR3: TGCACGAGCTCCTACAATGAGCAGTTCTTC.

The genes are TRBV18 and TRBJ1-1, with D unclear. This CDR3 has 14 amino acids. Germline V gene data show CDR1 as KGHSH and CDR2 as LQKENI. Trimming cost V 6 bases and J 4 bases, with 15 bases left between them. The CDR3 nucleotides are TGTGCCAGCTCGTCAGAGAGGATGGGCACTGAAGCTTTCTTT. Encoded protein: CASSSERMGTEAFF.

The sample holds one count of this clone. This sequence joins TRBV11-2 and TRBJ1-2, with D unresolved. V lost 3 bases, J lost 5 bases, and 7 bases lay in between. The germline V gene encodes CDR1 SGHAT and CDR2 FQNNGV. The CDR3 loop spans 12 amino acids. The CDR3 region has the DNA TGTGCCAGCAGCTTGACGGCTTATGGCTACACCTTC. Translation gives CASSLTAYGYTF. The full variable domain, with the rest looked up from reference TRBV11-2 and TRBJ1-2, is EAGVAQSPRYKIIEKRQSVAFWCNPISGHATLYWYQQILGQGPKLLIQFQNNGVVDDSQLPKDRFSAERLKGVDSTLKIQPAKLEDSAVYLCASSLTAYGYTFGSGTRLTVV.

This rearrangement joins TRBV30 to TRBJ2-1; D is uncertain. In germline, CDR1 is GTSNPN, CDR2 SVGIG (reference sequence). This CDR3 region has 13 residues. Trimming removed 5 bases at V and 4 bases at J, with 12 bases between. The CDR3 reads CAWVRITYNEQFF. The CDR3 DNA is TGTGCCTGGGTGCGGATAACTTACAATGAGCAGTTCTTC.

This clone was counted between two and nine times. The rearrangement joins TRBV2 to TRBJ1-1; 7 bases fit TRBD1. The length of the CDR3 is 13 residues. The V gene end was trimmed by 4 bases and the J gene end by 4 bases; junction bases not matched to a gene: 3. Germline V gene data show CDR1 as SNHLY and CDR2 as FYNNEI. CDR3 loop: CASSGTGSTEAFF. For the CDR3, the DNA is TGTGCCAGCAGTGGGACAGGAAGCACTGAAGCTTTCTTT.

The V call is TRBV5-6, the J call TRBJ2-7; D is uncertain. The length of the CDR3 is 15 residues. Trimming left V 0 bases short and J 0 bases short, with 10 bases between. Germline lookup yields CDR1 SGHDT and CDR2 YYEEEE. This CDR3 is CASSLGSTSSYEQYF. The CDR3 coding sequence is TGTGCCAGCAGCTTGGGAAGCACGAGCTCCTACGAGCAGTACTTC.

The chain joins TRBV6-5 to TRBJ2-5; 10 bases align to TRBD2. Germline lookup yields CDR1 MNHEY and CDR2 SVGAGI. CDR3 size: 13 residues. J gave up 13 bases and V 8 bases, and 13 bases lay outside the gene matches. The CDR3 here is CASGRAAGGPPYF. The CDR3 DNA follows: TGTGCCAGCGGTCGAGCAGCGGGAGGGCCCCCGTACTTC.

This clone was seen a handful of times. As DNA, the CDR3 is TGTGCCAGTAGTCTCCCCCTGACGGAACATCAAGAGACCCAGTACTTC. The encoded protein is CASSLPLTEHQETQYF. The chain recombines TRBV19 with TRBJ2-5; D unresolved. The germline V gene encodes CDR1 LNHDA and CDR2 SQIVND (reference sequence). V dropped 5 bases and J dropped 2 bases, with 18 bases sitting between them. The CDR3 has 16 residues. Combining the CDR3 with reference TRBV19 and TRBJ2-5 gives the whole variable domain DGGITQSPKYLFRKEGQNVTLSCEQNLNHDAMYWYRQDPGQGLRLIYYSQIVNDFQKGDIAEGYSVSREKKESFPLTVTSAQKNPTAFYLCASSLPLTEHQETQYFGPGTRLLVL.

The rearrangement joins TRBV6-1 to TRBJ2-3, with D perhaps matching TRBD1 (5 bases). The CDR3 is 13 amino acids. Trimming cost V 5 bases and J 2 bases, with 8 bases left between them. Germline CDR1 and CDR2: MNHNS and SASEGT. CDR3 region: CASSLTATDTQYF. CDR3 sequence (DNA): TGTGCCAGCAGTTTGACAGCCACAGATACGCAGTATTTT.

The chain couples TRBV7-2 to TRBJ2-3, with 11 bases that match TRBD1. CDR3 length equals 15 residues. CDR1 and CDR2 from the germline V gene are SGHTA and FQGNSA. V dropped 6 bases and J dropped 4; count of bases not matched to a gene: 6. CDR3 protein: CASRPRDRGSDTQYF. DNA for the CDR3: TGTGCCAGCAGACCCCGGGACAGGGGGTCAGATACGCAGTATTTT.

The V and J genes are TRBV4-3 and TRBJ2-2, with D perhaps given as TRBD1 or TRBD2 (5 bases each). Germline CDR1 reads LGHNA; CDR2 reads YSLEER. The V end was cut by 9 bases, the J end by 0 bases, with 11 bases between. The CDR3 is made up of 14 amino acids. The CDR3 nucleotides read TGCGCCAGTAGAACGGGGCCGAACACCGGGGAGCTGTTTTTT. Its protein is CASRTGPNTGELFF.

The CDR3 coding sequence is TGCGCCAGCAGCAGTCTAGCGGGAGGCTCTTCCTACGAGCAGTACTTC. Translating it yields CASSSLAGGSSYEQYF. The V gene is TRBV5-1, the J gene TRBJ2-7; 11 bases fit TRBD2. There are 16 residues in the CDR3. The ends lost 4 bases at V and 1 base at J; junction bases unmatched: 7. Germline V gives CDR1 SGHRS, CDR2 YFSETQ.

The sample holds a few counts of this clone. V gene TRBV28 combines with J gene TRBJ2-7; D gene uncertain. This CDR3 comprises 11 residues. Germline V lookup: CDR1 MDHEN, CDR2 SYDVKM. Trimming cost V 8 bases and J 2 bases, with 7 bases left between them. Here the CDR3 reads CASLNAYEQYF. Written as DNA, the CDR3 is TGTGCCAGCCTTAACGCCTACGAGCAGTACTTC. The full variable domain, rest sourced from reference TRBV28 and TRBJ2-7, is DVKVTQSSRYLVKRTGEKVFLECVQDMDHENMFWYRQDPGLGLRLIYFSYDVKMKEKGDIPEGYSVSREKKERFSLILESASTNQTSMYLCASLNAYEQYFGPGTRLTVT.

This sequence joins TRBV6-1 and TRBJ2-1, with 13 bases identical to TRBD2. J was trimmed by 9 bases and V by 7 bases; bases with no gene match: 9. This CDR3 contains 15 residues. Germline assignment: CDR1 MNHNS and CDR2 SASEGT. CDR3 protein: CASTPRTSGSSEQFF. The CDR3 DNA reads TGTGCCAGCACTCCGCGGACTAGCGGGAGTTCTGAGCAGTTCTTC.

The rearrangement links TRBV7-2 to TRBJ1-2, with unresolved D. V lost 2 bases and J 7 bases, leaving 11 bases between the germline ends. Germline V gene data show CDR1 as SGHTA and CDR2 as FQGNSA. This CDR3 contains 13 residues. The CDR3 region has the DNA TGTGCCAGCAGCTTATGGGGTTCGGGTGGCTACACCTTC. Translation gives CASSLWGSGGYTF. Full variable domain (missing parts from reference TRBV7-2 and TRBJ1-2): GAGVSQSPSNKVTEKGKDVELRCDPISGHTALYWYRQSLGQGLEFLIYFQGNSAPDKSGLPSDRFSAERTGGSVSTLTIQRTQQEDSAVYLCASSLWGSGGYTFGSGTRLTVV.

This clone appeared once. The V gene is TRBV4-3, the J gene TRBJ1-1, with D perhaps matching TRBD1 (6 bases). Germline values: CDR1 LGHNA, CDR2 YSLEER. Trimming removed 3 bases from V and 0 bases from J, with 14 bases in between. The CDR3 sequence is 16 residues long. CDR3: CASSHAEGTMNTEAFF. CDR3 DNA sequence: TGCGCCAGCAGCCACGCCGAGGGGACAATGAACACTGAAGCTTTCTTT.